The 9 T cell receptor beta chains presented below share a single source sample, sequenced in a study of persistence of HIV-infected CD4 T cells. Their specific antigens are unknown. Sequencing used immunoSEQ version 4 in survey mode. This table comes from immunoSEQ multiplex PCR, and its TCRdb copy is limited to in-frame clones, with some not included. The sample records 40,000 to 50,000 clones, 75% to 85% being singletons. Lysates of CMV-infected fibroblasts at 10 ug/mL stimulated these cells. CD40L-negative CD69-negative CD45RO-high memory CD4+ T cells were sorted as populations depleted of antigen-responding cells. The sample in question was CD4+ T cells sorted from PBMCs after approximately 19-hour stimulation, obtained from a patient who received antiretroviral therapy. These receptors were obtained from an adult man with HIV who was CMV-seropositive.

The rearrangement joins TRBV19 to TRBJ2-1, with TRBD2 identical over 14 bases. The CDR3 is 16 amino acids. Germline values: CDR1 LNHDA, CDR2 SQIVND (reference sequence). Losses at the gene ends were 4 bases for V and 4 bases for J; bases not matched to a gene: 3. As DNA, the CDR3 is TGTGCCAGTAGTACCGGGACTAGCGGGAGTTACAATGAGCAGTTCTTC. Its translation is CASSTGTSGSYNEQFF.

J is TRBJ1-1 and V is TRBV14; TRBD1 is a possible D gene (6 bases). The CDR3 consists of 17 residues. V was pared by 0 bases and J by 11 bases, with 25 bases between. Germline V gives CDR1 SGHDN, CDR2 FVKESK. The DNA of the CDR3 is TGTGCCAGCAGCCAAGATGGGGGGCGGATATTCGGAGGTAACGCTTTCTTT. As protein: CASSQDGGRIFGGNAFF.

This clone has only a few counts. V usage is TRBV25-1 and J usage is TRBJ1-2; D uncertain. The CDR3 consists of 15 residues. Germline V gene lookup returns CDR1 MGHDK and CDR2 SYGVNS. Trimming pared 3 bases from V and 0 bases from J, leaving 11 bases between. CDR3 loop: CASSDTSLPNYGYTF. The CDR3 bases are TGTGCCAGCAGTGATACCAGCCTCCCTAACTATGGCTACACCTTC.

This clone was observed a few times. The CDR3 nucleotides are TGTGCCAGCAGCGATCCCCGAGGGACAGGGGGAAGAACTAACTATGGCTACACCTTC. Translating gives CASSDPRGTGGRTNYGYTF. The rearrangement uses TRBV3-1 (or the pseudogene TRBV3-2) and TRBJ1-2, with 11 bases fitting TRBD1. The germline V gene encodes CDR1 LGHDT and CDR2 YNNKEL (reference sequence). The J segment lost 0 bases and the V segment lost 5 bases, leaving 14 bases of the junction unmatched. The CDR3 is made up of 19 amino acids.

V is TRBV28 and J is TRBJ2-5; 7 nucleotides align to TRBD1. With V trimmed by 3 bases and J by 2 bases, 12 bases remained unmatched. The germline CDR1 and CDR2 sequences are MDHEN and SYDVKM. This CDR3 contains 17 residues. CDR3 sequence (DNA): TGTGCCAGCAGTTTCCGACCCCGGGACAGAAAACAAGAGACCCAGTACTTC. Translation: CASSFRPRDRKQETQYF. Variable domain in full (rest from reference TRBV28 and TRBJ2-5): DVKVTQSSRYLVKRTGEKVFLECVQDMDHENMFWYRQDPGLGLRLIYFSYDVKMKEKGDIPEGYSVSREKKERFSLILESASTNQTSMYLCASSFRPRDRKQETQYFGPGTRLLVL.

The chain combines TRBV19 with TRBJ2-6; 7 bases map to TRBD2. J gave up 2 bases and V 8 bases, and 9 bases lay outside the gene matches. The CDR3 extends over 16 amino acids. Germline V lookup: CDR1 LNHDA, CDR2 SQIVND (reference sequence). CDR3 in amino acids: CASYAGGRAGANVLTF. As DNA, the CDR3 is TGTGCCAGTTATGCCGGGGGGAGAGCTGGGGCCAACGTCCTGACTTTC.

The table lists this clone with a few counts. V gene TRBV6-6 combines with J gene TRBJ2-2; TRBD1 aligns across 7 bases. The germline CDR1 and CDR2 sequences are MNHNY and SVGAGI (reference sequence). J was trimmed by 2 bases and V by 5 bases; bases with no gene match: 11. CDR3 length: 17 residues. CDR3 in amino acids: CASSRAPGTVNTGELFF. The CDR3 DNA is TGTGCCAGCAGTCGGGCTCCCGGGACAGTCAACACCGGGGAGCTGTTTTTT.

The J gene is TRBJ1-2, the V gene TRBV28; D may be TRBD1 (6 bases). V gave up 5 bases and J gave up 2 bases, with 15 bases separating them. The CDR3 is made up of 15 amino acids. The germline V gene has CDR1 MDHEN and CDR2 SYDVKM. As DNA, the CDR3 is TGTGCCAGCAGTGGCGAGGGGGTAGTAAACTATGGCTACACCTTC. Amino acids: CASSGEGVVNYGYTF.

The chain uses TRBV19 and TRBJ2-7; a weak D match, TRBD2 (5 bases). Germline V gives CDR1 LNHDA, CDR2 SQIVND (reference sequence). This CDR3 contains 14 residues. With 1 base removed from V and 6 bases from J, the gap between germline ends came to 13 bases. The CDR3 spells CASSIGGDLPEQYF. The CDR3 bases are TGTGCCAGTAGTATAGGGGGAGATCTCCCCGAGCAGTACTTC.